Following are 15 T cell receptor beta chains from one sample sequenced in a study of OX40 agonist ivuxolimab in advanced cancers. Profiled with immunoSEQ multiplex PCR; TCRdb holds only in-frame clones, not every one. The sample includes tens of thousands of clones, 85% to 90% of them seen just once. Sequencing was performed on CD4+ or CD8+ T cells sorted from blood, taken in a trial of the OX40 agonist ivuxolimab. Receptor source: an adult with an advanced solid tumor such as melanoma, head and neck, liver or kidney cancer.

This rearrangement joins TRBV5-4 to TRBJ1-6; weak D call: TRBD1 (6 bases). Germline CDR1 is SGHNT and CDR2 is YYREEE (reference sequence). Trimming took off 5 bases at V and 0 bases at J, with 18 bases between the two ends. The CDR3 is 18 amino acids. CDR3 in amino acids: CASSPGGLTNSYNSPLHF. The CDR3 nucleotides read TGTGCCAGCAGTCCCGGGGGCCTTACGAACTCCTATAATTCACCCCTCCACTTT.

The genes are TRBV9 and TRBJ1-1; unclear D gene. V lost 3 bases and J lost 3, with 18 bases in between. Per germline, CDR1 SGDLS and CDR2 YYNGEE. This CDR3 spans 16 amino acids. The CDR3 is CASSEDPYRTDTEAFF. The CDR3 region has the DNA TGTGCCAGCAGCGAGGACCCCTATCGGACGGACACTGAAGCTTTCTTT.

V gene TRBV5-5 combines with J gene TRBJ2-7, with D possibly TRBD2 on 5 matching bases. V lost 4 bases to trimming and J lost 3 bases, with 14 bases between them. The CDR3 loop spans 14 amino acids. CDR1 SGHKS and CDR2 YYEKEE come from the germline V gene (reference sequence). CDR3 coding DNA: TGTGCCAGCAGCCCCGGGGTCGCCTTCTACGAGCAGTACGTC. The encoded protein is CASSPGVAFYEQYV.

The rearrangement joins TRBV2 to TRBJ1-2; D unclear. Per germline, CDR1 SNHLY and CDR2 FYNNEI. CDR3 size: 14 residues. V dropped 0 bases and J dropped 9 bases, with 14 bases sitting between them. CDR3 in DNA: TGTGCCAGCAGTGAAGCTCGGGCCCCTTCACGCTACACCTTC. Protein: CASSEARAPSRYTF.

V and J are TRBV19 and TRBJ2-2; tentatively, D is TRBD1 or TRBD2 (5 bases each). Germline CDR1 reads LNHDA; CDR2 reads SQIVND (reference sequence). Trimming removed 4 bases from V and 5 bases from J, with 20 bases in between. The CDR3 sequence is 17 residues long. The CDR3 nucleotides read TGTGCCAGTAGTACGGGGACCCCGTGGTCTGGGACCGGGGAGCTGTTTTTT. Translating gives CASSTGTPWSGTGELFF.

The V gene is TRBV9, the J gene TRBJ1-5, with D hard to call. CDR3 length equals 14 residues. Trimming removed 4 bases from V and 1 base from J, with 9 bases in between. From germline, CDR1 is SGDLS and CDR2 YYNGEE. The CDR3 DNA reads as TGTGCCAGCAGCCCTCGGTGGAGCAATCAGCCCCAGCATTTT. This encodes CASSPRWSNQPQHF. Together with reference TRBV9 and TRBJ1-5, the CDR3 gives the full variable domain: DSGVTQTPKHLITATGQRVTLRCSPRSGDLSVYWYQQSLDQGLQFLIQYYNGEERAKGNILERFSAQQFPDLHSELNLSSLELGDSALYFCASSPRWSNQPQHFGDGTRLSIL.

The rearrangement uses TRBV5-4 and TRBJ2-5, with D perhaps TRBD1 (6 bases). Germline lookup yields CDR1 SGHNT and CDR2 YYREEE (reference sequence). The CDR3 has 15 amino acids. Trimming pared 0 bases from V and 3 bases from J, leaving 12 bases between. The CDR3 region has the DNA TGTGCCAGCAGCTTGGGCGACAGGATGAAAGAGACCCAGTACTTC. Protein product: CASSLGDRMKETQYF.

V is TRBV5-1 and J is TRBJ1-1; D remains ambiguous. The germline gives CDR1 SGHRS, CDR2 YFSETQ. The CDR3 contains 16 residues. V was cut by 3 bases and J by 0 bases, with 15 bases left in between. This CDR3 is CASSSRPAFMNTEAFF. CDR3 in DNA: TGCGCCAGCAGCTCTCGCCCGGCCTTCATGAACACTGAAGCTTTCTTT.

This clone was seen a handful of times. The chain is built from TRBV2 and TRBJ1-6; D is possibly TRBD1 (5 bases). Germline V CDR1 and CDR2: SNHLY, FYNNEI. V lost 3 bases, J lost 10 bases, and 7 bases lay in between. CDR3 length: 12 amino acids. The DNA for the CDR3 is TGTGCCAGCAGTGACCGGGGGTCACCCCTCCACTTT. Translated, it gives CASSDRGSPLHF.

This clone occurred once. The chain carries TRBV5-1 and TRBJ2-5; perhaps TRBD2 as D (6 bases). Germline CDR1 reads SGHRS; CDR2 reads YFSETQ. There are 15 residues in the CDR3. V dropped 4 bases and J dropped 0 bases, with 13 bases sitting between them. CDR3 region: CASSRTGTYQETQYF. CDR3 bases: TGCGCCAGCAGCCGCACTGGGACTTACCAAGAGACCCAGTACTTC.

J is TRBJ1-4 and V is TRBV7-3; 9 bases agree with TRBD1. Germline-derived CDR1 and CDR2 are SGHTA and FQGTGA. This CDR3 is built from 16 residues. The trim removed 5 bases at V and 8 bases at J, leaving 12 bases unmatched. This chain's CDR3 is CASSPPGQGLGEKLFF. The CDR3 DNA sequence: TGTGCCAGCAGCCCCCCGGGACAGGGACTAGGAGAAAAACTGTTTTTT.

The chain joins TRBV5-1 to TRBJ2-1, with D uncertain. Trimming removed 1 base at V and 2 bases at J, with 10 bases between. The germline CDR1 and CDR2 sequences are SGHRS and YFSETQ. The CDR3 sequence is 15 residues long. In DNA, the CDR3 is TGCGCCAGCAGCTTGACAAGTCCTACCTACAATGAGCAGTTCTTC. Translation gives CASSLTSPTYNEQFF.

The J gene is TRBJ2-1, the V gene TRBV15, with D perhaps matching TRBD2 (7 bases). V lost 8 bases and J 5 bases, leaving 13 bases between the germline ends. CDR3 length: 13 residues. Germline V gene lookup returns CDR1 LNHNV and CDR2 YYDKDF (reference sequence). The CDR3 loop reads CATLRGGNNEQFF. The CDR3 DNA follows: TGTGCCACCTTGAGGGGGGGCAACAATGAGCAGTTCTTC.

The chain uses TRBV5-4 and TRBJ2-2; 7 nucleotides agree with TRBD1. V dropped 0 bases and J dropped 1; count of bases not matched to a gene: 0. From germline, CDR1 is SGHNT and CDR2 YYREEE (reference sequence). CDR3 size: 15 residues. The CDR3 loop reads CASSLGTGNTGELFF. Written as DNA, the CDR3 is TGTGCCAGCAGCTTGGGGACAGGGAACACCGGGGAGCTGTTTTTT. The full variable domain, its missing parts supplied by reference TRBV5-4 and TRBJ2-2, is ETGVTQSPTHLIKTRGQQVTLRCSSQSGHNTVSWYQQALGQGPQFIFQYYREEENGRGNFPPRFSGLQFPNYSSELNVNALELDDSALYLCASSLGTGNTGELFFGEGSRLTVL.

The J gene is TRBJ2-7, the V gene TRBV5-5; TRBD2 matches at 12 bases. V shed 0 bases and J 4 bases; nucleotides not matched to a gene: 5. The CDR3 extends over 16 amino acids. Germline lookup yields CDR1 SGHKS and CDR2 YYEKEE (reference sequence). In nucleotides, the CDR3 is TGTGCCAGCAGCTTGGGACTAGCGGGAGTCTATTACGAGCAGTACTTC. This codes for CASSLGLAGVYYEQYF. The full variable domain, rest sourced from reference TRBV5-5 and TRBJ2-7, is DAGVTQSPTHLIKTRGQQVTLRCSPISGHKSVSWYQQVLGQGPQFIFQYYEKEERGRGNFPDRFSARQFPNYSSELNVNALLLGDSALYLCASSLGLAGVYYEQYFGPGTRLTVT.